The rows below give T cell receptor beta chains drawn from one sample of a study of blood T cells in healthy people across ages. TCRdb re-analysed the 5' RACE reads in MiXCR, keeping a single row per CDR3 protein. The data show about 1.6 million distinct CDR3 sequences, 34% seen once. Sample: blood. The receptors were gathered from a woman in her thirties in good health. Each CDR3 is given with its conserved first and last residue.

v_call	cdr3_aa
TRBV6-1	CASSEATGDLSSYNSPLHF
TRBV5-1	CASSPEWGSTNEKLFF
TRBV6-5	CASSNRDYGYTF
TRBV7-9	CASSPVDYTDTQYF
TRBV7-3	CASSFQQGSEQYF
TRBV19	CASRMTISTDTQYF
TRBV12-5	CASGPDTVSRPQHF
TRBV6-1	CASSEQSKSYNEQFF
TRBV20-1	CSARPSLRGSYNEQFF
TRBV29-1	CSANPGLAINEQFF
TRBV30	CAWRTSGESYEQYF
TRBV9	CASQPTPDSTKQYF
TRBV20-1	CSARDSFGGYEQYF